A single sample gave rise to the 22 T cell receptor beta chains below, sequenced in a study of graft-versus-host responses after intestinal transplantation. TCRdb's table, derived via immunoSEQ multiplex PCR, lists solely in-frame clones and lacks some. The sample shows approximately 21,000 clones, around 56% of them seen only once. The sequenced sample was alloreactive CD4+ T cells from a mixed lymphocyte reaction culture, obtained before intestinal transplant. Subset denoted: CFSE-low proliferating T cells sorted from roughly six-day pre-transplant mixed lymphocyte reaction (GvH or HvG direction). The receptor set was obtained from a human patient who received an intestinal transplant.

The J gene is TRBJ2-1, the V gene TRBV4-1, with 7 bases fitting TRBD1. The CDR3 extends over 15 amino acids. V gave up 1 base and J gave up 2 bases; unmatched junction bases: 2. Germline loops: CDR1 MGHRA, CDR2 YSYEKL. CDR3 amino acids: CASSQGQGAYNEQFF. The CDR3 DNA reads as TGCGCCAGCAGCCAAGGACAGGGCGCCTACAATGAGCAGTTCTTC.

The chain links TRBV19 to TRBJ2-7, with TRBD1 matching 11 bases. Unmatched junction bases numbered 4, after V lost 6 bases and J lost 0 bases. This CDR3 spans 15 amino acids. Germline CDR1 reads LNHDA; CDR2 reads SQIVND (reference sequence). Here the CDR3 reads CASSPGTGGSYEQYF. The CDR3 DNA follows: TGTGCCAGTAGCCCTGGGACAGGGGGCTCCTACGAGCAGTACTTC.

In this sample, this clone turned up a few times. The chain has TRBV10-3 and TRBJ2-7; D unresolved. Germline V gives CDR1 ENHRY, CDR2 SYGVKD. The CDR3 is 14 amino acids. With 4 bases removed from V and 5 bases from J, the gap between germline ends came to 15 bases. CDR3 residues: CAISVTVVPDEQYF. The CDR3 DNA is TGTGCCATCAGTGTAACAGTAGTTCCCGACGAGCAGTACTTC.

The V gene is TRBV7-8, the J gene TRBJ1-2, with TRBD1 matching 9 bases. Germline V gene lookup returns CDR1 SGHVS and CDR2 FQNEAQ. V lost 1 base and J lost 3; bases outside the gene matches: 6. The CDR3 contains 16 residues. The CDR3 nucleotides read TGTGCCAGCAGCTTAGGGAACAGGGGGCGCGACTATGGCTACACCTTC. Translation gives CASSLGNRGRDYGYTF.

This chain connects TRBV5-1 to TRBJ2-1; 8 bases agree with TRBD2. J gave up 8 bases and V 4 bases, and 11 bases lay outside the gene matches. The CDR3 covers 15 residues. The germline V gene encodes CDR1 SGHRS and CDR2 YFSETQ. Written as DNA, the CDR3 is TGCGCCAGCAGCCCCTTATTCGGGGGGGCGTATGAGCAGTTCTTC. This encodes CASSPLFGGAYEQFF.

This chain joins TRBV15 and TRBJ2-1, with 8 bases fitting TRBD2. V shed 0 bases and J 3 bases; nucleotides not matched to a gene: 4. The CDR3 runs 16 residues. CDR1 and CDR2 (germline): LNHNV, YYDKDF (reference sequence). The CDR3 here is CATSRDSSGVYNEQFF. CDR3 coding DNA: TGTGCCACCAGCAGAGACAGTAGCGGGGTCTACAATGAGCAGTTCTTC.

The chain links TRBV11-2 to TRBJ2-1; 10 nucleotides agree with TRBD2. Germline assignment: CDR1 SGHAT and CDR2 FQNNGV. V gave up 2 bases and J gave up 10 bases; unmatched junction bases: 14. CDR3 length: 17 residues. The CDR3 protein is CASSLRPLLAGGYEQFF. In DNA, the CDR3 is TGTGCCAGCAGCTTAAGACCGCTGTTAGCGGGGGGTTACGAGCAGTTCTTC. Using reference TRBV11-2 and TRBJ2-1 for the parts outside the CDR3, the full variable domain is EAGVAQSPRYKIIEKRQSVAFWCNPISGHATLYWYQQILGQGPKLLIQFQNNGVVDDSQLPKDRFSAERLKGVDSTLKIQPAKLEDSAVYLCASSLRPLLAGGYEQFFGPGTRLTVL.

This clone is medium-sized. This rearrangement joins TRBV5-5 to TRBJ1-5; D gene uncertain. Germline lookup yields CDR1 SGHKS and CDR2 YYEKEE (reference sequence). V dropped 2 bases and J dropped 0 bases, with 9 bases sitting between them. The CDR3 length is 15 residues. The DNA for the CDR3 is TGTGCCAGCAGCTTTGGTACTTATAGCAATCAGCCCCAGCATTTT. Protein product: CASSFGTYSNQPQHF.

The V call is TRBV7-8, the J call TRBJ1-2; tentative D call: TRBD1 (5 bases). Germline lookup yields CDR1 SGHVS and CDR2 FQNEAQ. The CDR3 has 11 amino acids. Trimming took 8 bases from V and 9 from J, leaving 13 bases between them. CDR3 sequence: CASARGFRYTF. In DNA form, the CDR3 reads TGTGCCAGCGCCCGGGGGTTTCGCTACACCTTC.

The J gene is TRBJ2-1, the V gene TRBV30, with D tentatively TRBD2 (6 bases). Germline values: CDR1 GTSNPN, CDR2 SVGIG (reference sequence). The CDR3 runs to 16 residues. With 0 bases removed from V and 6 bases from J, the gap between germline ends came to 18 bases. In DNA form, the CDR3 reads TGTGCCTGGAGTGTACAGTCGGGACTTCTGGGCAATGAGCAGTTCTTC. Amino acids: CAWSVQSGLLGNEQFF.

The rearrangement joins TRBV18 to TRBJ2-1; the D is unclear. Trimming stripped 6 bases from V and 0 bases from J, with 15 bases between. The length of the CDR3 is 16 residues. Per germline, CDR1 KGHSH and CDR2 LQKENI. This chain's CDR3 is CASSLLAGNSYNEQFF. The CDR3 DNA follows: TGTGCCAGCTCCCTCTTGGCAGGCAACTCCTACAATGAGCAGTTCTTC.

The CDR3: CASSEQGYQPQHF. As DNA, the CDR3 is TGTGCCAGTAGTGAACAGGGGTATCAGCCCCAGCATTTT. The chain employs TRBV19 and TRBJ1-5; 7 bases match TRBD1. Germline CDR1 is LNHDA and CDR2 is SQIVND (reference sequence). The V gene end was trimmed by 5 bases and the J gene end by 5 bases; junction bases not matched to a gene: 3. CDR3 length: 13 residues.

A note on this clone: The identical CDR3 is also encoded by other nucleotide sequences in the sample. For the CDR3, the DNA is TGTGCCAGCAGCGTAGAAGGGGTGAACACTGAAGCTTTCTTT. This gives the protein CASSVEGVNTEAFF. This chain uses TRBV9 with TRBJ1-1; D perhaps matches TRBD1 (5 bases). CDR1 and CDR2 (germline): SGDLS, YYNGEE. V was pared by 0 bases and J by 0 bases, with 6 bases between. The CDR3 totals 14 residues.

Sample share makes this clone medium-sized (0.01 to 0.1%). This chain uses TRBV10-2 with TRBJ1-5; D not certain. The CDR3 is made up of 13 amino acids. V shed 5 bases and J shed 4 bases, with 9 bases lying between them. The germline gives CDR1 WSHSY, CDR2 SAAADI. In DNA form, the CDR3 reads TGCGCCAGCAGTCTGACGGAGAATCAGCCCCAGCATTTT. Its translation: CASSLTENQPQHF.

The rearrangement joins TRBV11-2 to TRBJ2-3; 9 bases align to TRBD2. CDR1 is SGHAT, CDR2 FQNNGV, per germline. The CDR3 loop spans 15 amino acids. J was trimmed by 2 bases and V by 4 bases; bases with no gene match: 4. In DNA form, the CDR3 reads TGTGCCAGCAGCTACGGACTAGCGCACACAGATACGCAGTATTTT. Translation: CASSYGLAHTDTQYF. The full variable domain, its missing parts supplied by reference TRBV11-2 and TRBJ2-3, is EAGVAQSPRYKIIEKRQSVAFWCNPISGHATLYWYQQILGQGPKLLIQFQNNGVVDDSQLPKDRFSAERLKGVDSTLKIQPAKLEDSAVYLCASSYGLAHTDTQYFGPGTRLTVL.

This CDR3 is CAISELPLTWETEAFF. CDR3 DNA sequence: TGTGCCATCAGTGAATTGCCGCTGACCTGGGAGACTGAAGCTTTCTTT. The V call is TRBV10-3, the J call TRBJ1-1; D is ambiguous. The germline V gene encodes CDR1 ENHRY and CDR2 SYGVKD. This CDR3 is built from 16 residues. Trimming took off 3 bases at V and 5 bases at J, with 19 bases between the two ends.

The chain is built from TRBV5-1 and TRBJ2-3, with TRBD2 identical over 11 bases. The CDR3 extends over 16 amino acids. The trim removed 7 bases at V and 2 bases at J, leaving 9 bases unmatched. Germline loops: CDR1 SGHRS, CDR2 YFSETQ. The DNA of the CDR3 is TGCGCCAGCCGCACTCCTAGCGGGGGGTACACAGATACGCAGTATTTT. It codes for CASRTPSGGYTDTQYF.

This clone was seen just once. The chain uses TRBV6-6 and TRBJ1-3, with TRBD1 matching 10 bases. This CDR3 has 16 amino acids. Germline trimming cut 6 bases from V and 0 bases from J; bases unmatched to any gene: 5. Germline V lookup: CDR1 MNHNY, CDR2 SVGAGI (reference sequence). CDR3 nucleotides: TGTGCCAGCAGGGAGACAGGGGGCCTCTCTGGAAACACCATATATTTT. It translates to CASRETGGLSGNTIYF.

This clone was seen a handful of times. This chain links TRBV6-6 with TRBJ1-5; D call uncertain. CDR3 length: 14 residues. V lost 0 bases and J lost 4, with 7 bases in between. In germline, CDR1 is MNHNY, CDR2 SVGAGI (reference sequence). Here the CDR3 DNA reads TGTGCCAGCAGTTACTCGGCAGGAAATCAGCCCCAGCATTTT. Amino acid sequence: CASSYSAGNQPQHF.

This chain connects TRBV9 to TRBJ1-1; tentative D call: TRBD1 (6 bases). In germline, CDR1 is SGDLS, CDR2 YYNGEE. The CDR3 has 15 residues. V was cut by 4 bases and J by 1 base, with 14 bases left in between. The CDR3 here is CASSPGQLENTEAFF. The DNA of the CDR3 is TGTGCCAGCAGCCCCGGACAGCTTGAGAACACTGAAGCTTTCTTT.

This rearrangement joins TRBV28 to TRBJ2-1; D ambiguous. This CDR3 is built from 15 residues. V lost 2 bases, J lost 10 bases, and 18 bases lay in between. Germline CDR1 and CDR2: MDHEN and SYDVKM. The DNA for the CDR3 is TGTGCCAGCAGTTTACCGGAACTCGGAGCGCGAGAGCAGTTCTTC. Its protein product is CASSLPELGAREQFF.

The chain joins TRBV10-3 to TRBJ1-1; D is uncertain. The CDR3 length is 16 residues. V gave up 3 bases and J gave up 1 base, with 15 bases separating them. Germline V gene data show CDR1 as ENHRY and CDR2 as SYGVKD. In nucleotides, the CDR3 is TGTGCCATCAGTGACCTGGCCTGGTCGGGGAACACTGAAGCTTTCTTT. This gives the protein CAISDLAWSGNTEAFF.